The 14 T cell receptor beta chains presented below share a single source sample, sequenced in a study of early T cells in non-severe SARS-CoV-2 infection. TCRdb reprocessed the 5' RACE reads via MiXCR and lists one record per CDR3 protein. Here the sample spans approximately 80,000 distinct CDR3 sequences, 10% to 15% being singletons. Sequencing was carried out using whole blood. The receptor set was obtained from an adult who was a healthcare worker with PCR-confirmed SARS-CoV-2 infection or an uninfected control (not recorded which).

This clonotype was counted at least ten times. One junction end does not reproduce the germline sequence, and a read error may be involved. V is TRBV4-1 and J is TRBJ2-4; D remains ambiguous. The length of the CDR3 is 11 residues. Germline CDR1 MGHRA, CDR2 YSYEKL. CDR3 residues: CASSQSSHIHF. CDR3 nucleotides: TGCGCCAGCAGCCAAAGTTCGCACATCCACTTC.

This chain joins TRBV3-1 and TRBJ2-7, with D possibly being TRBD2 (5 bases). With 4 bases removed from V and 9 bases from J, the gap between germline ends came to 31 bases. The V gene's germline CDR1 is LGHDT and CDR2 YNNKEL (reference sequence). This CDR3 has 18 residues. The CDR3 is CASSRRNLEASPEGGQYF. CDR3 DNA sequence: TGTGCCAGCAGCCGAAGGAATCTGGAGGCTAGCCCAGAGGGCGGGCAGTACTTC.

This clonotype showed up just a few times. The chain carries TRBV21-1 and TRBJ2-7. TRBV21-1 is given as a pseudogene. This CDR3 has 15 residues. The CDR3, as DNA: TGTGCCAGCAGCAAAGCGAGAAGCCTAAACTACGAGCAGTACTTC. It is translated as CASSKARSLNYEQYF.

This clonotype has ten or more counts. This chain connects TRBV28 to TRBJ2-1; D is perhaps TRBD2 (5 bases). The V gene lost 7 bases and the J gene lost 8 bases, with 24 bases spanning the gap. Germline CDR1 MDHEN, CDR2 SYDVKM. The CDR3 runs 16 residues. As DNA, the CDR3 is TGTGCCAGCACCCCGAAGCGGAGCGACGGGTGGGATGAGCAGTTCTTC. Encoded protein: CASTPKRSDGWDEQFF.

This clonotype was recorded at least ten times. A junction boundary mismatches the germline segment, possibly from a read error. Written as DNA, the CDR3 is TGTGCCAGCAGCTTAAACACCGGGGAGCTGTTTTTT. It codes for CASSLNTGELFF. V usage is TRBV5-1 and J usage is TRBJ2-2; D gene uncertain. The CDR3 contains 12 residues. The germline V gene has CDR1 SGHRS and CDR2 YFSETQ.

This clonotype was observed a handful of times. J is TRBJ1-2 and V is TRBV28, with D tentatively TRBD1 (6 bases). The CDR3 loop spans 12 amino acids. Germline V gene sequence: CDR1 MDHEN, CDR2 SYDVKM. Trimming removed 2 bases from V and 7 bases from J, with 8 bases in between. Here the CDR3 reads CASSLGQRGYTF. For the CDR3, the DNA is TGTGCCAGCAGTTTAGGACAGCGTGGCTACACCTTC.

This clonotype was recorded a few times. The chain joins TRBV25-1 to TRBJ2-2; TRBD1 is a possible D gene (5 bases). The ends were cut back, 1 base at V and 1 base at J, with 10 bases in the middle. There are 16 residues in the CDR3. Per the germline V gene, CDR1 is MGHDK and CDR2 is SYGVNS. The CDR3 is CASSEWGTGNTGELFF. CDR3 DNA: TGTGCCAGCAGTGAATGGGGAACAGGGAACACCGGGGAGCTGTTTTTT.

Only a few counts were recorded for this clonotype. V usage is TRBV9 and J usage is TRBJ1-4; the D is unclear. Germline CDR1 and CDR2: SGDLS and YYNGEE. This CDR3 comprises 15 residues. V was cut by 0 bases and J by 8 bases, with 14 bases left in between. DNA of the CDR3: TGTGCCAGCAGCGTAGGACGCAGTTATGAGGAAAAACTGTTTTTT. It codes for CASSVGRSYEEKLFF.

The genes are TRBV28 and TRBJ2-7; 8 nucleotides match TRBD2. The V gene end was trimmed by 7 bases and the J gene end by 4 bases; junction bases not matched to a gene: 9. CDR1 is MDHEN, CDR2 SYDVKM, per germline. CDR3 size: 14 residues. The CDR3 DNA reads as TGTGCCAGCACTTATAGCGGGATTGGGTACGAGCAGTACTTC. Its translation is CASTYSGIGYEQYF.

This clonotype has more than one count but fewer than ten. The chain combines TRBV3-1 with TRBJ2-1; the match to TRBD2 covers 8 bases. Germline assignment: CDR1 LGHDT and CDR2 YNNKEL (reference sequence). The ends lost 4 bases at V and 7 bases at J; junction bases unmatched: 9. The length of the CDR3 is 15 residues. CDR3 loop: CASSPFTGGKNEQFF. DNA of the CDR3: TGTGCCAGCAGCCCCTTCACGGGAGGGAAGAATGAGCAGTTCTTC.

This clonotype appeared many times. The chain combines TRBV5-1 with TRBJ2-3; TRBD2 agrees at 13 bases. The ends lost 7 bases at V and 4 bases at J; junction bases unmatched: 3. Per the germline V gene, CDR1 is SGHRS and CDR2 is YFSETQ. The CDR3 totals 14 residues. CDR3 sequence (DNA): TGCGCCAGCTTCGGACTAGCGGGAGCAGATACGCAGTATTTT. It codes for CASFGLAGADTQYF.

Only a few counts were recorded for this clonotype. The V call is TRBV20-1, the J call TRBJ1-3, with a weak D call TRBD1 (5 bases). From germline, CDR1 is DFQATT and CDR2 SNEGSKA (reference sequence). This CDR3 is 16 amino acids long. Trimming removed 3 bases at V and 0 bases at J, with 15 bases between. CDR3 sequence reads: CSASVRGRDSGNTIYF. The CDR3 DNA sequence: TGCAGTGCTAGCGTTCGGGGACGAGACTCTGGAAACACCATATATTTT.

CDR3 nucleotide sequence: TGTGCCAGCAGCCCGGGTAGACAGGGGTTTAGAGAGACCCAGTACTTC. It codes for CASSPGRQGFRETQYF. The chain couples TRBV3-1 to TRBJ2-5, with TRBD1 matching over 8 bases. J was trimmed by 4 bases and V by 4 bases; bases with no gene match: 11. The CDR3 consists of 16 residues. CDR1 is LGHDT, CDR2 YNNKEL, per germline (reference sequence).

This clonotype came up many times. The chain combines TRBV14 with TRBJ2-2; D may be TRBD2 (6 bases). Trimming took 4 bases from V and 6 from J, leaving 18 bases between them. CDR1 is SGHDN and CDR2 is FVKESK in the germline V gene. The CDR3 consists of 16 residues. The CDR3 protein is CASSPPRRRGPGELFF. The DNA of the CDR3 is TGTGCCAGCAGCCCCCCCCGTCGGAGGGGTCCCGGGGAGCTGTTTTTT.